Listed here are 3 T cell receptor beta chains from one sample, sequenced in a study of cytomegalovirus exposure and HLA in healthy donors. The PCR was carried out with 60 Vbeta primers and 13 Jbeta primers. Here immunoSEQ multiplex PCR was the method, and the copy in TCRdb shows in-frame clones only, minus some. In the table there are 150,000 to 200,000 clones, around 83% of which are singletons. The sample was PBMCs. The receptors originated from a woman between 40 and 55 years old in good health and CMV-seronegative.

CDR3 amino acids: CASSSLVGTSPDTQYF. The CDR3 DNA sequence: TGTGCCAGCAGCTCATTAGTGGGGACTAGTCCAGATACGCAGTATTTT. J is TRBJ2-3 and V is TRBV11-3; 8 nucleotides align to TRBD2. Germline V gene data show CDR1 as SGHNT and CDR2 as YENEEA. With V trimmed by 4 bases and J by 4 bases, 10 bases remained unmatched. The CDR3 runs 16 residues.

About this clone itself: The junction departs from germline at one end; a sequencing error may be responsible. V gene TRBV29-1 combines with J gene TRBJ1-2, with D unresolved. The CDR3 runs 11 residues. Germline values: CDR1 SQVTM, CDR2 ANQGSEA. The CDR3 loop is CSVEVGYRYTF. DNA of the CDR3: TGCAGCGTTGAGGTGGGCTATCGCTACACCTTC.

This clone was counted once. The CDR3 loop reads CASSTIGGQGRDYGYTF. The CDR3 bases are TGTGCCAGCAGCACTATTGGGGGACAGGGTAGGGACTATGGCTACACCTTC. This chain links TRBV13 with TRBJ1-2, with TRBD1 identical over 9 bases. This CDR3 has 17 residues. From germline, CDR1 is PRHDT and CDR2 FYEKMQ (reference sequence). Trimming cost V 5 bases and J 3 bases; bases outside gene matches: 13.